Below, 32 T cell receptor beta chains from the same sample are listed, as sequenced in a study of beta chain features in type 1 diabetes. Expressed TCRB transcripts were sequenced because the entire RNA isolate underwent reverse transcription. TCRdb's copy holds only in-frame clones and misses some; the assay was immunoSEQ multiplex PCR. The profile shows some 44,000 clones, around 71% of them singletons. The antigens these receptors bind are not known. Study-level points and caveats: TCRB CDR3s were moderately but significantly shorter in Type 1 diabetes patients in all four CD4+ subsets.

The sequenced material came from Tregs from blood. These receptors were obtained from a woman in her late teens or twenties with type 1 diabetes.

The CDR3 spells CASSQVAVSYEQYF. For the CDR3, the DNA is TGCGCCAGCAGCCAAGTAGCGGTCTCCTACGAGCAGTACTTC. The chain carries TRBV4-1 and TRBJ2-7; D might be TRBD2 (6 bases). This CDR3 is 14 amino acids long. Between the trimmed V and J ends, which lost 1 base and 0 bases, there was a span of 7 bases. Germline values: CDR1 MGHRA, CDR2 YSYEKL.

The J gene is TRBJ1-1, the V gene TRBV2, with no clear D. CDR1 is SNHLY, CDR2 FYNNEI, per germline. Trimming took 7 bases from V and 4 from J, leaving 10 bases between them. This CDR3 contains 12 residues. CDR3 sequence: CASNRGSTEAFF. In DNA, the CDR3 is TGTGCCAGCAATCGGGGAAGCACTGAAGCTTTCTTT.

The rearrangement joins TRBV30 to TRBJ2-3; weak D call: TRBD1 (5 bases). There are 13 residues in the CDR3. CDR1 and CDR2 from the germline V gene are GTSNPN and SVGIG (reference sequence). V lost 4 bases and J 0 bases, leaving 8 bases between the germline ends. The CDR3 sequence is CAWNPGSTDTQYF. CDR3 nucleotides: TGTGCCTGGAATCCAGGGAGCACAGATACGCAGTATTTT.

The genes are TRBV5-1 and TRBJ2-3; D may be TRBD2 (6 bases). The CDR3 is made up of 15 amino acids. The V end was cut by 4 bases, the J end by 5 bases, with 17 bases between. Germline V gene sequence: CDR1 SGHRS, CDR2 YFSETQ. The CDR3 coding sequence is TGCGCCAGCAGCCTGGGGGGAGGCCTCGGAGATACGCAGTATTTT. It encodes CASSLGGGLGDTQYF.

J is TRBJ1-1 and V is TRBV27; TRBD1 is a possible D gene (6 bases). CDR3 length: 19 amino acids. Deletions cut 3 bases from V and 4 bases from J, with 27 bases between. Per germline, CDR1 MNHEY and CDR2 SMNVEV (reference sequence). CDR3 nucleotide sequence: TGTGCCAGCAGTTTGGCCCAGGGCAGGGGCACACTTCGGGGCACTGAAGCTTTCTTT. Translation gives CASSLAQGRGTLRGTEAFF.

This clone has just one count. The chain employs TRBV5-1 and TRBJ2-3, with TRBD2 identical over 10 bases. The CDR3 is made up of 15 amino acids. V shed 5 bases, J shed 5 bases, and the junction held 8 bases outside the gene matches. Germline CDR1 is SGHRS and CDR2 is YFSETQ. The CDR3 sequence: CASSLGTSVEDTQYF. DNA of the CDR3: TGCGCCAGCAGTCTCGGGACTAGCGTCGAAGATACGCAGTATTTT.

V and J are TRBV25-1 and TRBJ2-1; 8 nucleotides align to TRBD2. Germline assignment: CDR1 MGHDK and CDR2 SYGVNS. J was trimmed by 2 bases and V by 4 bases; bases with no gene match: 1. The CDR3 consists of 14 residues. CDR3: CASSVSGTYNEQFF. For the CDR3, the DNA is TGTGCCAGCAGTGTTAGCGGGACCTACAATGAGCAGTTCTTC.

The V call is TRBV29-1, the J call TRBJ1-2; 9 bases line up with TRBD1. The ends lost 6 bases at V and 3 bases at J; junction bases unmatched: 8. There are 14 residues in the CDR3. Germline CDR1 reads SQVTM; CDR2 reads ANQGSEA. The CDR3, as DNA: TGCAGCGTCATTGAACAGGGGGCAGACTATGGCTACACCTTC. Protein: CSVIEQGADYGYTF.

This chain connects TRBV7-2 to TRBJ2-7; D not certain. Between the trimmed V and J ends, which lost 5 bases and 4 bases, there was a span of 12 bases. CDR1 and CDR2 (germline): SGHTA, FQGNSA. CDR3 length equals 13 residues. The CDR3 DNA sequence: TGTGCCAGCAGCCGAGTGGGCCCGTACGAGCAGTACTTC. It yields the protein CASSRVGPYEQYF.

The V gene is TRBV19, the J gene TRBJ1-2; D is ambiguous. The CDR3 spans 12 residues. Trimming cost V 5 bases and J 7 bases, with 11 bases left between them. CDR1 and CDR2 (germline): LNHDA, SQIVND (reference sequence). CDR3 loop: CASSGKSGGYTF. CDR3 DNA sequence: TGTGCCAGTAGTGGGAAAAGCGGTGGCTACACCTTC.

The V and J genes are TRBV11-2 and TRBJ2-5; maybe TRBD1 (6 bases). The V gene lost 5 bases and the J gene lost 6 bases, with 16 bases spanning the gap. The CDR3 consists of 14 residues. Looked up from germline, CDR1 is SGHAT and CDR2 is FQNNGV. This CDR3 reads CASSPQGGLKTQYF. The CDR3 DNA is TGTGCCAGCAGCCCACAGGGCGGATTAAAGACCCAGTACTTC.

The V call is TRBV7-2, the J call TRBJ1-4, with D possibly matching TRBD1 (5 bases). The CDR3 consists of 15 residues. Germline CDR1 and CDR2: SGHTA and FQGNSA. V lost 1 base to trimming and J lost 6 bases, with 12 bases between them. The CDR3 region is CASSLEGARYEKLFF. CDR3 DNA sequence: TGTGCCAGCAGCTTAGAAGGGGCGCGTTATGAAAAACTGTTTTTT.

The J gene is TRBJ1-4, the V gene TRBV2, with a weak D call TRBD1 (6 bases). The CDR3 totals 14 residues. Germline lookup yields CDR1 SNHLY and CDR2 FYNNEI. V gave up 5 bases and J gave up 7 bases, with 14 bases separating them. Here the CDR3 reads CASSRQATIEKLFF. The DNA of the CDR3 is TGTGCCAGCAGTCGACAGGCGACCATTGAAAAACTGTTTTTT.

The chain employs TRBV25-1 and TRBJ2-1; weak D call: TRBD1 (5 bases). Trimming left V 6 bases short and J 0 bases short, with 9 bases between. CDR3 length: 14 residues. Germline assignment: CDR1 MGHDK and CDR2 SYGVNS. The CDR3 spells CASRQGFSYNEQFF. The CDR3, as DNA: TGTGCCAGCAGGCAGGGTTTCTCCTACAATGAGCAGTTCTTC.

The chain uses TRBV16 and TRBJ1-2; 8 bases align to TRBD1. V gave up 6 bases and J gave up 5 bases; unmatched junction bases: 5. The V gene's germline CDR1 is KGHSY and CDR2 FQNENV. The CDR3 sequence is 13 residues long. In DNA form, the CDR3 reads TGTGCCAGCAGGCAAACAGGGGGATATGGCTACACCTTC. It codes for CASRQTGGYGYTF.

The rearrangement uses TRBV9 and TRBJ2-3; D gene ambiguous. The V and J ends lost 4 bases and 2 bases respectively, with 17 bases between them. Germline V lookup: CDR1 SGDLS, CDR2 YYNGEE. The length of the CDR3 is 16 residues. CDR3 bases: TGTGCCAGCAGCCGTGGTAGGCAGACAATCACAGATACGCAGTATTTT. Protein sequence: CASSRGRQTITDTQYF.

This rearrangement joins TRBV7-2 to TRBJ2-2, with TRBD2 identical over 8 bases. Germline trimming cut 3 bases from V and 7 bases from J; bases unmatched to any gene: 4. CDR1 SGHTA and CDR2 FQGNSA come from the germline V gene. CDR3 size: 14 residues. The CDR3 DNA follows: TGTGCCAGCAGCTTGGAAACTAGCGGCGGGGAGCTGTTTTTT. Amino acids: CASSLETSGGELFF.

The chain links TRBV7-2 to TRBJ1-1; the D is unclear. The V and J ends lost 1 base and 0 bases respectively, with 9 bases between them. CDR1 is SGHTA, CDR2 FQGNSA, per germline. This CDR3 region has 15 residues. The CDR3 here is CASSLVAGMNTEAFF. The DNA for the CDR3 is TGTGCCAGCAGCTTAGTGGCGGGGATGAACACTGAAGCTTTCTTT.

The chain employs TRBV6-1 and TRBJ1-5; tentatively, D is TRBD1 (6 bases). V was shortened by 4 bases and J by 2 bases, with 21 bases between the two germline ends. Germline CDR1 and CDR2: MNHNS and SASEGT. The CDR3 has 18 residues. CDR3 sequence (DNA): TGTGCCAGCAGTGGTCGGGGGGCTGGCCTATTTGGCAATCAGCCCCAGCATTTT. Translated: CASSGRGAGLFGNQPQHF.

The chain uses TRBV15 and TRBJ2-1; 7 bases are a match to TRBD2. Germline V gene data show CDR1 as LNHNV and CDR2 as YYDKDF (reference sequence). Losses at the gene ends were 1 base for V and 4 bases for J; bases not matched to a gene: 7. This CDR3 region has 16 residues. The CDR3 region has the DNA TGTGCCACCAGCAGAGGTGACGGGAGGCGGTACAATGAGCAGTTCTTC. It is translated as CATSRGDGRRYNEQFF.

In its sample, this clone was seen a few times. CDR3 amino acids: CASSLELAGETQFF. The CDR3, as DNA: TGTGCCAGCAGCTTGGAACTAGCGGGAGAAACGCAGTTCTTC. The V gene is TRBV5-4, the J gene TRBJ2-1; 11 bases line up with TRBD2. Germline CDR1 is SGHNT and CDR2 is YYREEE (reference sequence). The ends lost 0 bases at V and 12 bases at J; junction bases unmatched: 5. This CDR3 comprises 14 residues.

The genes are TRBV19 and TRBJ2-5; D is unresolved. This CDR3 has 11 amino acids. With 4 bases removed from V and 4 bases from J, the gap between germline ends came to 4 bases. Germline-derived CDR1 and CDR2 are LNHDA and SQIVND (reference sequence). The CDR3 nucleotides read TGTGCCAGTAGTACCGGAGAGACCCAGTACTTC. It encodes CASSTGETQYF.

There are a few counts of this clone. The chain links TRBV28 to TRBJ2-7; D is perhaps TRBD2 (5 bases). Germline-derived CDR1 and CDR2 are MDHEN and SYDVKM. Trimming took off 5 bases at V and 3 bases at J, with 17 bases between the two ends. The CDR3 length is 15 residues. CDR3 bases: TGTGCCAGCAGTCCCGTGGCTAGCCGGGGCTACGAGCAGTACTTC. Amino acids: CASSPVASRGYEQYF.

The genes are TRBV28 and TRBJ2-1, with 15 bases matching TRBD2. Germline lookup yields CDR1 MDHEN and CDR2 SYDVKM. The ends lost 2 bases at V and 10 bases at J; junction bases unmatched: 3. This CDR3 has 15 amino acids. The CDR3 is CASSLRTSGRAEQFF. The CDR3 bases are TGTGCCAGCAGTTTACGGACTAGCGGGAGGGCCGAGCAGTTCTTC. Full variable domain (remainder filled in from reference TRBV28 and TRBJ2-1): DVKVTQSSRYLVKRTGEKVFLECVQDMDHENMFWYRQDPGLGLRLIYFSYDVKMKEKGDIPEGYSVSREKKERFSLILESASTNQTSMYLCASSLRTSGRAEQFFGPGTRLTVL.

This chain connects TRBV6-6 to TRBJ2-7; TRBD2 aligns across 8 bases. J gave up 9 bases and V 5 bases, and 3 bases lay outside the gene matches. The CDR3 contains 11 residues. Germline lookup yields CDR1 MNHNY and CDR2 SVGAGI (reference sequence). CDR3: CASSHGGVQYF. For the CDR3, the DNA is TGTGCCAGCAGTCACGGGGGGGTGCAGTACTTC.

V is TRBV6-5 and J is TRBJ1-2, with a tentative D call TRBD1 (6 bases). The V gene lost 6 bases and the J gene lost 2 bases, with 13 bases spanning the gap. This CDR3 spans 14 amino acids. Germline-derived CDR1 and CDR2 are MNHEY and SVGAGI. The CDR3 protein is CASSPSTGNYGYTF. The CDR3 region has the DNA TGTGCCAGCAGCCCCAGTACAGGGAACTATGGCTACACCTTC.

The rearrangement uses TRBV29-1 and TRBJ2-1, with 9 bases that match TRBD2. Looked up from germline, CDR1 is SQVTM and CDR2 is ANQGSEA. The CDR3 spans 18 residues. J gave up 6 bases and V 7 bases, and 22 bases lay outside the gene matches. The CDR3 region has the DNA TGCAGCGGGGGTGGGCTAGCGGGATTCTCTCACTTGGGCAATGAGCAGTTCTTC. Translating it yields CSGGGLAGFSHLGNEQFF.

The chain employs TRBV5-5 and TRBJ2-2, with 8 bases fitting TRBD1. J gave up 7 bases and V 1 base, and 3 bases lay outside the gene matches. Germline CDR1 reads SGHKS; CDR2 reads YYEKEE (reference sequence). This CDR3 is built from 14 residues. The DNA for the CDR3 is TGTGCCAGCAGCTTGTCCACAGGGGGCGGGGAGCTGTTTTTT. Its protein product is CASSLSTGGGELFF.

This chain joins TRBV7-2 and TRBJ2-7; 7 bases are shared with TRBD1. The germline V gene has CDR1 SGHTA and CDR2 FQGNSA. The CDR3 is 15 amino acids. Trimming took 7 bases from V and 3 from J; bases not matched to a gene: 12. The CDR3 DNA follows: TGTGCCAGCACCGAGGGGGCGTCAGGGTTCTACGAGCAGTACTTC. It translates to CASTEGASGFYEQYF.

This chain uses TRBV4-1 with TRBJ2-2, with 15 positions matching TRBD2. Trimming cost V 5 bases and J 0 bases; bases outside gene matches: 1. CDR1 and CDR2 from the germline V gene are MGHRA and YSYEKL. This CDR3 region has 17 residues. CDR3 in amino acids: CASSWTSGGANTGELFF. The CDR3 DNA sequence: TGCGCCAGCAGCTGGACTAGCGGGGGGGCGAACACCGGGGAGCTGTTTTTT.

This clone appeared a few times. J is TRBJ1-1 and V is TRBV7-2; TRBD1 matches 7 bases. The J segment lost 9 bases and the V segment lost 2 bases, leaving 9 bases of the junction unmatched. This CDR3 has 14 residues. The germline CDR1 and CDR2 sequences are SGHTA and FQGNSA. CDR3 sequence (DNA): TGTGCCAGCAGCTTACCCGCAGGGGGTTCGAAAGCTTTCTTT. This gives the protein CASSLPAGGSKAFF.

The sample holds a few counts of this clone. This rearrangement joins TRBV9 to TRBJ2-3; D may be TRBD2 (6 bases). The V end lost 0 bases, the J end lost 6 bases, and 8 bases lay between the germline ends. CDR1 is SGDLS and CDR2 is YYNGEE in the germline V gene. CDR3 size: 13 residues. As DNA, the CDR3 is TGTGCCAGCAGCGTAGACGCGGGGGATACGCAGTATTTT. Its protein product is CASSVDAGDTQYF. The complete variable domain, with remaining parts taken from reference TRBV9 and TRBJ2-3, reads DSGVTQTPKHLITATGQRVTLRCSPRSGDLSVYWYQQSLDQGLQFLIQYYNGEERAKGNILERFSAQQFPDLHSELNLSSLELGDSALYFCASSVDAGDTQYFGPGTRLTVL.